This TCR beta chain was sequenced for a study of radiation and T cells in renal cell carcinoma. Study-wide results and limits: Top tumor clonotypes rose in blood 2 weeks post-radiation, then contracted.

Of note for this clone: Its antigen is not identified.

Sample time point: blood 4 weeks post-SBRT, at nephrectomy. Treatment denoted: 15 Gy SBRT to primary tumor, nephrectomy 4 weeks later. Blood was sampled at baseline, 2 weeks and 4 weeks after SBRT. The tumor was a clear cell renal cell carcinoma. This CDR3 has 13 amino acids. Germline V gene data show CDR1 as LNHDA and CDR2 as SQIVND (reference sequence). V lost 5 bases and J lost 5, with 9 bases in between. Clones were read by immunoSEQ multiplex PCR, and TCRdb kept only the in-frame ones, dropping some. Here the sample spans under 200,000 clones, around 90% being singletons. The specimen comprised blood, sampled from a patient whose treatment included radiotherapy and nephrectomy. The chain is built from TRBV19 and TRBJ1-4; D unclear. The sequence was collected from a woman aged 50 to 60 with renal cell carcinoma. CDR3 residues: CASSERLNEKLFF. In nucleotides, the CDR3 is TGTGCCAGTAGTGAGAGACTCAATGAAAAACTGTTTTTT. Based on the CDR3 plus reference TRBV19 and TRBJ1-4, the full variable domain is DGGITQSPKYLFRKEGQNVTLSCEQNLNHDAMYWYRQDPGQGLRLIYYSQIVNDFQKGDIAEGYSVSREKKESFPLTVTSAQKNPTAFYLCASSERLNEKLFFGSGTQLSVL.